These 26 T cell receptor beta chains share one sample of origin, sequenced in a study of blood T cell repertoires in COVID-19. Method: immunoSEQ multiplex PCR; TCRdb's copy keeps in-frame clones and lacks some. The table lists fewer than 200,000 clones, under 85% of them singletons. Sequencing input: peripheral blood. All receptors come from a woman older than 75 with acute or convalescent COVID-19.

This clone was observed once. This chain uses TRBV27 with TRBJ1-2; 8 bases map to TRBD1. Trimming took 3 bases from V and 2 from J; bases not matched to a gene: 5. The CDR3 contains 15 residues. Germline V gene data show CDR1 as MNHEY and CDR2 as SMNVEV (reference sequence). The CDR3, as DNA: TGTGCCAGCAGTTTCGGACAGGGACCCAACTATGGCTACACCTTC. The encoded protein is CASSFGQGPNYGYTF.

V is TRBV5-4 and J is TRBJ2-3; 14 nucleotides align to TRBD2. The CDR3 has 18 residues. The germline V gene encodes CDR1 SGHNT and CDR2 YYREEE (reference sequence). The junction had 7 bases not matched to a gene; V was cut back by 4 bases and J by 0 bases. The CDR3 DNA sequence: TGTGCCAGCAGCCGTGGAGGGACTAGCGGGAGCAGCACAGATACGCAGTATTTT. Translation gives CASSRGGTSGSSTDTQYF.

This sequence joins TRBV2 and TRBJ1-1; D gene ambiguous. The CDR3 is made up of 14 amino acids. The germline V gene encodes CDR1 SNHLY and CDR2 FYNNEI. The ends were cut back, 1 base at V and 1 base at J, with 7 bases in the middle. The CDR3 region is CASSEGRTNTEAFF. DNA of the CDR3: TGTGCCAGCAGTGAAGGCAGAACGAACACTGAAGCTTTCTTT.

The chain employs TRBV5-5 and TRBJ1-3; the match to TRBD1 covers 8 bases. The germline CDR1 and CDR2 sequences are SGHKS and YYEKEE (reference sequence). V shed 4 bases and J 3 bases; nucleotides not matched to a gene: 6. CDR3 length equals 15 residues. The CDR3 is CASSRTGGGGNTIYF. In DNA form, the CDR3 reads TGTGCCAGCAGCCGAACAGGGGGTGGTGGAAACACCATATATTTT.

Only a few counts were recorded for this clone. The chain has TRBV5-6 and TRBJ2-7; TRBD2 aligns across 11 bases. V shed 4 bases, J shed 7 bases, and the junction held 16 bases outside the gene matches. This CDR3 comprises 17 residues. Per germline, CDR1 SGHDT and CDR2 YYEEEE. CDR3 nucleotide sequence: TGTGCCAGCAGCCCAGGAGGTCCTAGCGGGAGGTCTATGGAGCAGTACTTC. This gives the protein CASSPGGPSGRSMEQYF.

The rearrangement links TRBV7-9 to TRBJ1-1; no definite D call. This CDR3 has 12 residues. Trimming took 5 bases from V and 6 from J, leaving 10 bases between them. Germline V gives CDR1 SEHNR, CDR2 FQNEAQ (reference sequence). CDR3 nucleotides: TGTGCCAGCAGCGTAACAGTGGCTGAAGCTTTCTTT. This translates into CASSVTVAEAFF.

The chain couples TRBV24-1 to TRBJ2-2; 10 nucleotides line up with TRBD1. CDR1 and CDR2 from the germline V gene are KGHDR and SFDVKD. CDR3 length: 15 amino acids. V shed 3 bases, J shed 9 bases, and the junction held 6 bases outside the gene matches. CDR3 nucleotides: TGTGCCACCAGTGATCCCCGGGACAGGGGCCGGGAGCTGTTTTTT. Translated, it gives CATSDPRDRGRELFF.

This clone was detected only a few times. The chain combines TRBV6-1 with TRBJ2-5; perhaps TRBD1 as D (5 bases). CDR3 length: 13 amino acids. Trimming took 1 base from V and 6 from J, leaving 9 bases between them. CDR1 and CDR2 from the germline V gene are MNHNS and SASEGT. The CDR3 spells CASSEGQLKTQYF. The CDR3 DNA reads as TGTGCCAGCAGTGAAGGACAGCTAAAGACCCAGTACTTC.

The chain has TRBV21-1 and TRBJ2-7; TRBD1 reflects the table's D call only, with no check against the DNA. TRBV21-1 is described as a pseudogene. This CDR3 comprises 13 residues. This CDR3 is CAGDRGPLYEQYF. The CDR3 bases are TGTGCCGGCGACAGGGGGCCGCTCTACGAGCAGTACTTC.

The chain links TRBV6-5 to TRBJ2-7; 11 positions agree with TRBD1. Trimming at V came to 6 bases and at J to 4 bases, leaving 2 bases not matched to a gene. Germline values: CDR1 MNHEY, CDR2 SVGAGI. This CDR3 contains 13 residues. CDR3 sequence (DNA): TGTGCCAGCAGGGGACAGGGGGTATACGAGCAGTACTTC. This translates into CASRGQGVYEQYF.

The chain links TRBV5-1 to TRBJ2-5; maybe TRBD1 (6 bases). Between the trimmed V and J ends, which lost 4 bases and 2 bases, there was a span of 9 bases. The V gene's germline CDR1 is SGHRS and CDR2 YFSETQ. This CDR3 has 13 amino acids. The CDR3 here is CASSAGEQETQYF. The CDR3 nucleotides read TGCGCCAGCAGCGCAGGGGAGCAAGAGACCCAGTACTTC.

This chain uses TRBV19 with TRBJ1-1, with D possibly TRBD1 on 6 matching bases. This CDR3 is built from 16 residues. V was trimmed by 6 bases and J by 4 bases, leaving 21 bases between them. Looked up from germline, CDR1 is LNHDA and CDR2 is SQIVND (reference sequence). CDR3 in amino acids: CASRKGWGGVGTEAFF. CDR3 nucleotides: TGTGCCAGTAGAAAAGGGTGGGGGGGCGTTGGCACTGAAGCTTTCTTT.

This chain links TRBV29-1 with TRBJ2-1, with TRBD2 matching over 7 bases. Trimming at V came to 6 bases and at J to 6 bases, leaving 8 bases not matched to a gene. The length of the CDR3 is 13 residues. CDR1 and CDR2 (germline): SQVTM, ANQGSEA. The chain's CDR3 is CSVGGRASNEQFF. The CDR3 DNA reads as TGCAGCGTCGGGGGGAGGGCATCCAATGAGCAGTTCTTC.

The chain carries TRBV11-2 and TRBJ2-5, with 12 nucleotides matching TRBD2. Per germline, CDR1 SGHAT and CDR2 FQNNGV. This CDR3 comprises 18 residues. The V gene end was trimmed by 5 bases and the J gene end by 5 bases; junction bases not matched to a gene: 15. CDR3 DNA sequence: TGTGCCAGCAGCCCGACGAGAGGACTAGCGGGACGGCGGGAGACCCAGTACTTC. It encodes CASSPTRGLAGRRETQYF.

The chain links TRBV5-4 to TRBJ2-7; the match to TRBD2 covers 11 bases. The CDR3 is 15 residues long. Germline V gives CDR1 SGHNT, CDR2 YYREEE (reference sequence). V lost 5 bases, J lost 1 base, and 5 bases stayed unmatched. CDR3 DNA sequence: TGTGCCAGCAGTTTCACTAGCGGGAGTTCCTACGAGCAGTACTTC. Its translation: CASSFTSGSSYEQYF. Looking up the rest from reference TRBV5-4 and TRBJ2-7 gives the full variable domain: ETGVTQSPTHLIKTRGQQVTLRCSSQSGHNTVSWYQQALGQGPQFIFQYYREEENGRGNFPPRFSGLQFPNYSSELNVNALELDDSALYLCASSFTSGSSYEQYFGPGTRLTVT.

This rearrangement joins TRBV4-3 to TRBJ2-2, with 7 bases fitting TRBD1. Germline CDR1 and CDR2: LGHNA and YSLEER. CDR3 length: 16 amino acids. V lost 3 bases to trimming and J lost 1 base; unmatched junction nucleotides: 5. This CDR3 reads CASSQGRQGNTGELFF. The CDR3 nucleotides read TGCGCCAGCAGCCAGGGGAGACAGGGGAACACCGGGGAGCTGTTTTTT.

The genes are TRBV19 and TRBJ2-5; 10 bases fit TRBD1. The CDR3 runs 14 residues. With 6 bases clipped from V and 5 bases from J, the junction kept 6 bases outside the gene matches. Germline V lookup: CDR1 LNHDA, CDR2 SQIVND (reference sequence). CDR3 residues: CASRPGTGVETQYF. The CDR3 DNA sequence: TGTGCCAGTAGGCCCGGGACAGGGGTGGAGACCCAGTACTTC.

The chain recombines TRBV7-9 with TRBJ2-7, with D possibly matching TRBD2 (6 bases). The V and J ends lost 5 bases and 2 bases respectively, with 13 bases between them. Germline V gene lookup returns CDR1 SEHNR and CDR2 FQNEAQ (reference sequence). This CDR3 has 14 residues. CDR3 region: CASSPGTPPYEQYF. CDR3 coding DNA: TGTGCCAGCAGCCCCGGGACTCCTCCCTACGAGCAGTACTTC.

The chain couples TRBV30 to TRBJ1-4, with D possibly matching TRBD1 (6 bases). The CDR3 is made up of 15 amino acids. The ends were cut back, 1 base at V and 8 bases at J, with 17 bases in the middle. Germline-derived CDR1 and CDR2 are GTSNPN and SVGIG (reference sequence). DNA for the CDR3: TGTGCCTGGAGTGCCCTCGGGGGAGGGGGAGAAAAACTGTTTTTT. This encodes CAWSALGGGGEKLFF.

This chain links TRBV30 with TRBJ2-7, with D perhaps TRBD1 (6 bases). CDR3 size: 13 residues. V dropped 0 bases and J dropped 2 bases, with 8 bases sitting between them. Germline V CDR1 and CDR2: GTSNPN, SVGIG (reference sequence). The CDR3 loop is CAWSVGGPYEQYF. In nucleotides, the CDR3 is TGTGCCTGGAGTGTAGGGGGACCCTACGAGCAGTACTTC.

This chain connects TRBV23-1 to TRBJ1-1; 9 bases fit TRBD1. TRBV23-1 is noted as an ORF with a role that remains uncertain. V shed 4 bases and J 8 bases; nucleotides not matched to a gene: 8. CDR3 length equals 14 residues. The CDR3 loop is CASSRGTGKDEAFF. DNA of the CDR3: TGCGCCAGCAGTCGAGGGACAGGGAAGGACGAAGCTTTCTTT.

This chain joins TRBV10-3 and TRBJ1-3, with TRBD1 identical over 9 bases. Per the germline V gene, CDR1 is ENHRY and CDR2 is SYGVKD. The CDR3 has 20 residues. Trimming cost V 7 bases and J 0 bases; bases outside gene matches: 19. CDR3 residues: CAINTTVHGTGPFSGNTIYF. The CDR3 nucleotides are TGTGCCATCAACACCACCGTCCACGGGACAGGGCCTTTCTCTGGAAACACCATATATTTT.

V and J are TRBV7-3 and TRBJ2-3; D remains unclear. The CDR3 runs 15 residues. Trimming left V 1 base short and J 2 bases short, with 10 bases between. Per germline, CDR1 SGHTA and CDR2 FQGTGA. CDR3 nucleotides: TGTGCCAGCAGCTTAAGCCACAGCAACACAGATACGCAGTATTTT. Its protein is CASSLSHSNTDTQYF.

CDR3 sequence: CASSLDRAQGGYTF. In DNA form, the CDR3 reads TGCGCCAGCAGCCTCGACAGGGCTCAGGGTGGCTACACCTTC. This sequence joins TRBV5-1 and TRBJ1-2, with 7 nucleotides matching TRBD1. V gave up 4 bases and J gave up 7 bases; unmatched junction bases: 10. Germline CDR1 reads SGHRS; CDR2 reads YFSETQ. CDR3 length equals 14 residues.

The chain uses TRBV2 and TRBJ1-2; TRBD1 aligns across 7 bases. J lost 5 bases, V lost 6 bases, and 9 bases had no gene match. CDR3 size: 14 residues. Germline V gene data show CDR1 as SNHLY and CDR2 as FYNNEI. The CDR3 nucleotides read TGTGCCAGCAGCGGGGGACAGACGTCTTATGGCTACACCTTC. Translated, it gives CASSGGQTSYGYTF.

This chain links TRBV12-3 or TRBV12-4 with TRBJ2-7; D remains ambiguous. This CDR3 comprises 13 residues. Trimming took 6 bases from V and 4 from J, leaving 13 bases between them. The CDR3 DNA sequence: TGTGCCAGCAGCGAGAGAGCCGGGTACGAGCAGTACTTC. Its translation: CASSERAGYEQYF.